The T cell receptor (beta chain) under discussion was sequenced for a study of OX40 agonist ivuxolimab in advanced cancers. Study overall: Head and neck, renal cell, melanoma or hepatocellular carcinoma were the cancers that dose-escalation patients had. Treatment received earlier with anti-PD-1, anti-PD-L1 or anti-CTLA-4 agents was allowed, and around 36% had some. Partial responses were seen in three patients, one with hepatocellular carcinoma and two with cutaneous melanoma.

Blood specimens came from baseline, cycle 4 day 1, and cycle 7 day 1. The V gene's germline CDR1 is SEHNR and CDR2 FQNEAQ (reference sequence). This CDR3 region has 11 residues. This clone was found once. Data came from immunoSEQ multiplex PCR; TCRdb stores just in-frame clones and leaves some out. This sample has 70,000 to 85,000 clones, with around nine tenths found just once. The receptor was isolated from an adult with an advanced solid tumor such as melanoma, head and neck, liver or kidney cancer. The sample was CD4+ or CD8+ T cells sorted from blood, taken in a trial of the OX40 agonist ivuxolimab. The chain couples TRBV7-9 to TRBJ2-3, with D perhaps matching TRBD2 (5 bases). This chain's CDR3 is CATQLADTQYF. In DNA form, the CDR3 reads TGTGCAACCCAATTAGCGGATACGCAGTATTTT.